A selection of T cell receptor beta chains follows, all from one sample in a study of shared clonotypes between healthy human individuals. The data were produced by immunoSEQ multiplex PCR, yet TCRdb's version contains in-frame clones alone and is incomplete. The sample records about 2 million clones, 85% to 95% being singletons. The sequencing input was naive CD4+ T cells sorted from blood. These TCRs come from a man younger than 35 in good health. The CDR3 runs from the conserved cysteine through the conserved F or W. The D gene is left open where the match is weak. A row's size may be missing; if present it is once, few, many or a size class.

v_gene	j_gene	abundance	d_gene	CDR3nt	CDR3aa
TRBV18	TRBJ2-7	many	.	TGTGCCAGCTCACTTTCCGGGACTGCAGCTCTCGAGCAGTACTTC	CASSLSGTAALEQYF
TRBV10-2	TRBJ2-3	.	TRBD2	TGCGCCAGCAGTGAGACCGGGACTAGTACGCAGTATTTT	CASSETGTSTQYF
TRBV18	TRBJ1-2	.	.	TGTGCCAGCTCATTACCGGGCTCGGGGGGCGGCTACACCTTC	CASSLPGSGGGYTF
TRBV7-8	TRBJ2-7	.	.	TGTGCCAGCAGCTTAGAAGTCGGGCCTGCCTACGAGCAGTACTTC	CASSLEVGPAYEQYF
TRBV11-3	TRBJ2-6	.	.	TGTGCCAGCAGCCCCGGGGGCTCTGGGGCCAACGTCCTGACTTTC	CASSPGGSGANVLTF
TRBV2	TRBJ2-7	.	TRBD1	TGTGCCAGCGGTGGGGGGACAGGTACCTACGAGCAGTACTTC	CASGGGTGTYEQYF
TRBV6-5	TRBJ2-5	.	.	TGTGCCAGCAGCAGAGCGGGAGAGACCCAGTACTTC	CASSRAGETQYF
TRBV10-3	TRBJ2-5	.	.	TGTGCCACCTCAGGGGCAATGAAGGAGACCCAGTACTTC	CATSGAMKETQYF
TRBV6-1	TRBJ1-6	.	.	TGTGCCAGCAGTGAGGAGGGGGGAAGCTCCTATAATTCACCCCTCCACTTT	CASSEEGGSSYNSPLHF
TRBV11-2	TRBJ1-3	.	.	TGTGCCAGCAGCTACGTCATAGGGAACACCATATATTTT	CASSYVIGNTIYF
TRBV5-4	TRBJ2-3	.	.	TGTGCCAGCAGCCTGGTGAGCACAGATACGCAGTATTTT	CASSLVSTDTQYF
TRBV27	TRBJ2-7	.	TRBD1	TGTGCCAGCAGTTTACGGCAGGGGGCCTACGAGCAGTACTTC	CASSLRQGAYEQYF
TRBV5-1	TRBJ2-5	.	.	TGCGCCAGCAGCTTGGCCGGGCAGAGAGAGACCCAGTACTTC	CASSLAGQRETQYF
TRBV2	TRBJ1-6	.	TRBD1	TGTGCCACCGCGGCGGAACAGGGGACGCATTCACCCCTCCACTTT	CATAAEQGTHSPLHF
TRBV30	TRBJ1-6	many	TRBD1	TGTGCCTGGAGCGGGACAGGGAGGAACTCACCCCTCCACTTT	CAWSGTGRNSPLHF
TRBV18	TRBJ2-7	.	.	TGTGCCAGCTCACCGGATCGCAGGACCTTAATGGGCGAGCAGTACTTC	CASSPDRRTLMGEQYF
TRBV20-1	TRBJ2-1	.	TRBD2	TGCAGTGCACGCAGCGGGACGCAGCAGTTCTTC	CSARSGTQQFF
TRBV6-1	TRBJ1-5	.	.	TGTGCCAGCAGTGGGGGTAGCAATCAGCCCCAGCATTTT	CASSGGSNQPQHF
TRBV18	TRBJ1-2	.	.	TGTGCCAGCTCGCCCAGGGGCGTTAACTATGGCTACACCTTC	CASSPRGVNYGYTF
TRBV6-1	TRBJ2-7	.	TRBD1	TGTGCCAGCAGCTCGAAGGGACAGGGGGTGGGCGAGCAGTACTTC	CASSSKGQGVGEQYF
TRBV18	TRBJ1-1	once	.	TGTGCCAGCTCACCACCGGGGAAGAACACTGAAGCTTTCTTT	CASSPPGKNTEAFF
TRBV5-1	TRBJ1-1	.	TRBD1	TGCGCCAGCAGCATGGGACAGGGGTTCACTGAAGCTTTCTTT	CASSMGQGFTEAFF
TRBV7-9	TRBJ2-1	.	TRBD1	TGTGCCAGCAGCCGTCAGGCAGGGGGATACAATGAGCAGTTCTTC	CASSRQAGGYNEQFF
TRBV5-6	TRBJ1-5	.	.	TGTGCCAGCAGCTTCCAGGGGACTAGCAATCAGCCCCAGCATTTT	CASSFQGTSNQPQHF
TRBV27	TRBJ2-1	.	.	TGTGCCAGCAGTTTTCGGCCGCTTGCCTACAATGAGCAGTTCTTC	CASSFRPLAYNEQFF
TRBV5-1	TRBJ2-1	.	TRBD2	TGCGCCAGCAGCTTAATAGCGGGAAGTTACAATGAGCAGTTCTTC	CASSLIAGSYNEQFF
TRBV9	TRBJ1-4	.	.	TGTGCCAGCAGCGCGGACCCGAATGAAAAACTGTTTTTT	CASSADPNEKLFF
TRBV11-2	TRBJ1-6	few	.	TGTGCCAGCAGCTTAAGCGGCAGAAATCGATCACCCCTCCACTTT	CASSLSGRNRSPLHF
TRBV6-1	TRBJ1-3	.	.	TGTGCCACCGTGACAGTACCTGGAAACACCATATATTTT	CATVTVPGNTIYF
TRBV6-1	TRBJ2-3	.	.	TGTGCCAGCGGGAGGTCAGGGGCGGAAGATACGCAGTATTTT	CASGRSGAEDTQYF
TRBV5-5	TRBJ1-6	.	TRBD1	TGTGCCAGCAGCTTGGGCCGGGACAGGGTGCAGTCACCCCTCCACTTT	CASSLGRDRVQSPLHF
TRBV11-3	TRBJ2-3	.	.	TGTGCCAGCAGCTTGCGCCGAGGGAATTCGGGCACAGATACGCAGTATTTT	CASSLRRGNSGTDTQYF
TRBV10-3	TRBJ2-2	.	.	TGTGCCACCGGACAGAGGGTAGATACCGGGGAGCTGTTTTTT	CATGQRVDTGELFF
TRBV27	TRBJ2-7	.	.	TGTGCCAGCAGTTTATCGTGGACAGCGTCCTCCTACGAGCAGTACTTC	CASSLSWTASSYEQYF
TRBV30	TRBJ1-1	.	.	TGTGCCTGGACCCGAGGGGCGAGGGCTGAAGCTTTCTTT	CAWTRGARAEAFF
TRBV2	TRBJ2-3	.	TRBD1	TGTGCCAGCAGCCCCGGGACAGGGGGCACAGATACGCAGTATTTT	CASSPGTGGTDTQYF